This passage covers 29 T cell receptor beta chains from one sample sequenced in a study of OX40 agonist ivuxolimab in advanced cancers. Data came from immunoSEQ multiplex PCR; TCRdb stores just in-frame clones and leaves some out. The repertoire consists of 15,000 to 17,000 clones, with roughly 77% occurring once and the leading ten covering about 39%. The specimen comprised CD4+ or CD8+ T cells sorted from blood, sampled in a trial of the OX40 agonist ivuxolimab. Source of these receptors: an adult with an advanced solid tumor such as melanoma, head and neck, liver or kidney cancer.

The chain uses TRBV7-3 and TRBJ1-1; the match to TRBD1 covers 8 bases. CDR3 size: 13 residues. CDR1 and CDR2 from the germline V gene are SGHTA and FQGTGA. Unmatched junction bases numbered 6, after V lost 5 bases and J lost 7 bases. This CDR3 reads CASSAQGANEAFF. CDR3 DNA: TGTGCCAGCAGCGCCCAGGGGGCCAATGAAGCTTTCTTT.

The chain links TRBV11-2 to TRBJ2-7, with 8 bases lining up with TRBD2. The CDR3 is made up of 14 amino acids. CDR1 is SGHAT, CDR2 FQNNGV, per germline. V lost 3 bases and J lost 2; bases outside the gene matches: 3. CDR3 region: CASSFVLAAYEQYF. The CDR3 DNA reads TGTGCCAGCAGCTTCGTACTAGCGGCCTACGAGCAGTACTTC.

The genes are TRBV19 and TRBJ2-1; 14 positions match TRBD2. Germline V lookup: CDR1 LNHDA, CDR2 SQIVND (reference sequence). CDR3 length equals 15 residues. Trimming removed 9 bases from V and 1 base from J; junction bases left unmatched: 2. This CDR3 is CASRLAGGSYNEQFF. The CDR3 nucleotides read TGTGCCAGCCGACTAGCGGGAGGGTCCTACAATGAGCAGTTCTTC.

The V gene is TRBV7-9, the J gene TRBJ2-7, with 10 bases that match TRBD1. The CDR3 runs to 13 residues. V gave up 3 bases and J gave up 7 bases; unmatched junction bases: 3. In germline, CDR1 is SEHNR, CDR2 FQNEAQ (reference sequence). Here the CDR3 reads CASSFGTGEEQYF. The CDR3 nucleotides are TGTGCCAGCAGCTTCGGGACAGGGGAAGAGCAGTACTTC.

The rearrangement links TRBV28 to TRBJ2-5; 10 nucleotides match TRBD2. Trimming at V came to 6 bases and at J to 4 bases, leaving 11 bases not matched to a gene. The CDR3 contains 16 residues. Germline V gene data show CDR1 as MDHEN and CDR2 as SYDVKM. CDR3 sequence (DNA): TGTGCCAGCAGGGGAGCGGGAGGGCTGATAGGAGAGACCCAGTACTTC. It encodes CASRGAGGLIGETQYF.

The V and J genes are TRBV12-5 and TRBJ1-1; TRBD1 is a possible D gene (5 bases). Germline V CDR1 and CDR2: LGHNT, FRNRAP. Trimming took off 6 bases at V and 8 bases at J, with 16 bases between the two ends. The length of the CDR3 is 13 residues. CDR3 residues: CASGRDGGREAFF. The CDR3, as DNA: TGTGCTAGTGGCCGGGACGGCGGGCGGGAAGCTTTCTTT. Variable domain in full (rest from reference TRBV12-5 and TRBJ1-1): DARVTQTPRHKVTEMGQEVTMRCQPILGHNTVFWYRQTMMQGLELLAYFRNRAPLDDSGMPKDRFSAEMPDATLATLKIQPSEPRDSAVYFCASGRDGGREAFFGQGTRLTVV.

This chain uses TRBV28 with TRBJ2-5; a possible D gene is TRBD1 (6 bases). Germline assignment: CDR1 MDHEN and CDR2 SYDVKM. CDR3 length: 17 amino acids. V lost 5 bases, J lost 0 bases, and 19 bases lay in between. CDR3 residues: CASSTSSQGKYQETQYF. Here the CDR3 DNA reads TGTGCCAGCAGTACCTCGTCCCAGGGGAAGTACCAAGAGACCCAGTACTTC. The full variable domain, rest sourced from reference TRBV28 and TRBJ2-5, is DVKVTQSSRYLVKRTGEKVFLECVQDMDHENMFWYRQDPGLGLRLIYFSYDVKMKEKGDIPEGYSVSREKKERFSLILESASTNQTSMYLCASSTSSQGKYQETQYFGPGTRLLVL.

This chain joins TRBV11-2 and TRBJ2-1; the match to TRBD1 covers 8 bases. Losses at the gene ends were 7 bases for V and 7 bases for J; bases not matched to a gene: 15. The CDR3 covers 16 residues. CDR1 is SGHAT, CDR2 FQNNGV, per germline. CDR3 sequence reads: CASTLVAAGGGNEQFF. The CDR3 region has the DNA TGTGCCAGCACGCTGGTGGCGGCAGGGGGCGGGAATGAGCAGTTCTTC.

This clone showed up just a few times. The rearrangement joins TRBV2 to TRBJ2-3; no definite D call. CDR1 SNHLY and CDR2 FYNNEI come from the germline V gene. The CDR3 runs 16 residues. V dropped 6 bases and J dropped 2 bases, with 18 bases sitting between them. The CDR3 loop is CASSTLSREDTDTQYF. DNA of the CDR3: TGTGCCAGCAGCACCCTTTCAAGAGAAGACACAGATACGCAGTATTTT.

CDR3 DNA sequence: TGCGCCAGCAGCCAGGAGCGGGAGGTCTACAATGAGCAGTTCTTC. It codes for CASSQEREVYNEQFF. This rearrangement joins TRBV4-3 to TRBJ2-1, with 9 bases fitting TRBD2. Per germline, CDR1 LGHNA and CDR2 YSLEER. This CDR3 spans 15 amino acids. V was pared by 3 bases and J by 3 bases, with 3 bases of the junction left unmatched.

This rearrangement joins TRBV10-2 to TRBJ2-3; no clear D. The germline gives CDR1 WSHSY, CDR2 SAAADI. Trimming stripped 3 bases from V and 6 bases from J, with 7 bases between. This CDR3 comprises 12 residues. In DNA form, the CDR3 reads TGCGCCAGCAGTGACAGGACGGATACGCAGTATTTT. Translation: CASSDRTDTQYF.

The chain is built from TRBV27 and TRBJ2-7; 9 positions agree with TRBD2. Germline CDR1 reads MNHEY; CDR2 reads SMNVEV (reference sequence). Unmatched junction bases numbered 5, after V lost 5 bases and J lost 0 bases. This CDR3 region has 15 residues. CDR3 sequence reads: CASSKLAGSSYEQYF. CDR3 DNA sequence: TGTGCCAGCAGTAAACTAGCGGGTAGCTCCTACGAGCAGTACTTC.

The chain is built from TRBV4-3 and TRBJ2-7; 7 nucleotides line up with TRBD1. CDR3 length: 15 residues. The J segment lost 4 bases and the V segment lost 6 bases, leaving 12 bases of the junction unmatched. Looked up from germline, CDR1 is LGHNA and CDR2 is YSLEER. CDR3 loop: CASSLDRVTFYEQYF. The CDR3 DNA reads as TGCGCCAGCAGTTTAGACAGGGTCACTTTTTACGAGCAGTACTTC.

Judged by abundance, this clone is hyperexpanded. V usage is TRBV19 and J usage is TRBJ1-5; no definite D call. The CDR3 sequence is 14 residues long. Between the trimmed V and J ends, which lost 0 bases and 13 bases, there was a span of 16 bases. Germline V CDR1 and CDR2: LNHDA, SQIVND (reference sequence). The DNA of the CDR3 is TGTGCCAGTAGTATAGAGGAGACACCACGGAAACAGCATTTT. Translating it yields CASSIEETPRKQHF.

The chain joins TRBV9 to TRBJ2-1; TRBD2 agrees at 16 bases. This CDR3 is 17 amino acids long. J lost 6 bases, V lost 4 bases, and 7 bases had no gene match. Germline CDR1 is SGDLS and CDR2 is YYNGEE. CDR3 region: CASSHGTSGRAGNEQFF. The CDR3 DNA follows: TGTGCCAGCAGCCATGGGACTAGCGGGAGGGCCGGCAATGAGCAGTTCTTC.

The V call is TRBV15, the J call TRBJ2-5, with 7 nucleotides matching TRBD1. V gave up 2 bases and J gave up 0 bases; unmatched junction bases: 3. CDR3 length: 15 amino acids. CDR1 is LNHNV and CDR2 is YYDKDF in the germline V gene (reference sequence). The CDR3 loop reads CATSRIDRDQETQYF. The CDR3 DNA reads TGTGCCACCAGCAGAATAGACAGGGACCAAGAGACCCAGTACTTC.

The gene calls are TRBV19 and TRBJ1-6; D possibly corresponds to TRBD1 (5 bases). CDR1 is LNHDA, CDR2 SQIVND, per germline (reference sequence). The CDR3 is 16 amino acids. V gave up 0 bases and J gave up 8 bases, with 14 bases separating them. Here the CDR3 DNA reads TGTGCCAGTAGTATAGATCTGGACACCTGGGATTCACCCCTCCACTTT. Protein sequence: CASSIDLDTWDSPLHF. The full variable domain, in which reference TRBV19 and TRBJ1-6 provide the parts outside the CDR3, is DGGITQSPKYLFRKEGQNVTLSCEQNLNHDAMYWYRQDPGQGLRLIYYSQIVNDFQKGDIAEGYSVSREKKESFPLTVTSAQKNPTAFYLCASSIDLDTWDSPLHFGNGTRLTVT.

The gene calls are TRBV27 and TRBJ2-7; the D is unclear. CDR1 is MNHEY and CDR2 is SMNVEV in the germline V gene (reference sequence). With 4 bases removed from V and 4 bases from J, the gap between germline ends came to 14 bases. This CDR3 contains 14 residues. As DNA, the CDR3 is TGTGCCAGCAGTTCGGACGGTGTGGGGTACGAGCAGTACTTC. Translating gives CASSSDGVGYEQYF.

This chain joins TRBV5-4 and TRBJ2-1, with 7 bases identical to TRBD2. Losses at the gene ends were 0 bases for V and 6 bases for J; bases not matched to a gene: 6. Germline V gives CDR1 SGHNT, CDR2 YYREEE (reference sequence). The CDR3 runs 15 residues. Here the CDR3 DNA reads TGTGCCAGCAGCTTGGGAGCGGGAAGGATCAATGAGCAGTTCTTC. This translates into CASSLGAGRINEQFF.

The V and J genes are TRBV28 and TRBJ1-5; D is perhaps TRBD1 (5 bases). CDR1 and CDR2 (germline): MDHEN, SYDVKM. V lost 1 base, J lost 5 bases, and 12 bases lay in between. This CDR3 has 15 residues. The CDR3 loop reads CASSLFGEGHQPQHF. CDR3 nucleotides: TGTGCCAGCAGTTTATTCGGGGAGGGACATCAGCCCCAGCATTTT. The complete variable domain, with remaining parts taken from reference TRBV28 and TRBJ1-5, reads DVKVTQSSRYLVKRTGEKVFLECVQDMDHENMFWYRQDPGLGLRLIYFSYDVKMKEKGDIPEGYSVSREKKERFSLILESASTNQTSMYLCASSLFGEGHQPQHFGDGTRLSIL.

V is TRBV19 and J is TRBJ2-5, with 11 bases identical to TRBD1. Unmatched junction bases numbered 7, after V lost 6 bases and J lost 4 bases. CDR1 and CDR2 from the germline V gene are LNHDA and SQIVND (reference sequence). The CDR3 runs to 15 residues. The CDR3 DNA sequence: TGTGCCAGTAGCACACGGACAGGGGGCATAGAGACCCAGTACTTC. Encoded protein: CASSTRTGGIETQYF. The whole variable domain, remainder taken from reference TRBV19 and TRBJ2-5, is DGGITQSPKYLFRKEGQNVTLSCEQNLNHDAMYWYRQDPGQGLRLIYYSQIVNDFQKGDIAEGYSVSREKKESFPLTVTSAQKNPTAFYLCASSTRTGGIETQYFGPGTRLLVL.

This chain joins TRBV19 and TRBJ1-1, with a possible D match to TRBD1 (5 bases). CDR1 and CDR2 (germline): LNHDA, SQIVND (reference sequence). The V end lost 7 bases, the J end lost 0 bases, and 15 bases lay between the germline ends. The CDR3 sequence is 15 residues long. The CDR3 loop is CASMPRGPMNTEAFF. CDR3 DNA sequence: TGTGCCAGTATGCCCCGGGGACCTATGAACACTGAAGCTTTCTTT.

The DNA for the CDR3 is TGTGCCAGCCAGACAGGGCTCGAGCAGTACTTC. It yields the protein CASQTGLEQYF. J is TRBJ2-7 and V is TRBV28, with 7 bases aligning to TRBD1. The CDR3 covers 11 residues. V dropped 8 bases and J dropped 6; count of bases not matched to a gene: 4. Germline CDR1 reads MDHEN; CDR2 reads SYDVKM.

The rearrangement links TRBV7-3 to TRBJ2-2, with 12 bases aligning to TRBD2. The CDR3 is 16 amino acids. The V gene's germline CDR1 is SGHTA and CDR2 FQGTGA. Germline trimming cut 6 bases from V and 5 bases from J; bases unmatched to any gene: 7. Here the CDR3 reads CASSRTSGDSTGELFF. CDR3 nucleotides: TGTGCCAGCAGTCGGACTAGCGGGGATTCTACCGGGGAGCTGTTTTTT.

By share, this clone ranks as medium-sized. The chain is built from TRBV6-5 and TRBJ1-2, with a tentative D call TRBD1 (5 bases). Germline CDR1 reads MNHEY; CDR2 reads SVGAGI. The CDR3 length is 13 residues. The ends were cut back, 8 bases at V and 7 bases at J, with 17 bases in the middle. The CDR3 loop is CASLGAASGGYTF. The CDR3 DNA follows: TGTGCCAGCTTAGGGGCGGCATCGGGTGGCTACACCTTC.

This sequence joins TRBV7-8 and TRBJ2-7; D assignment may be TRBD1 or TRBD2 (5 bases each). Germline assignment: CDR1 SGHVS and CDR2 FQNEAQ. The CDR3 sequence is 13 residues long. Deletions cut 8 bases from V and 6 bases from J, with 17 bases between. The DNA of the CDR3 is TGTGCCAGCTCGGGGCTAACCCTCGCCGAGCAGTACTTC. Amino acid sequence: CASSGLTLAEQYF.

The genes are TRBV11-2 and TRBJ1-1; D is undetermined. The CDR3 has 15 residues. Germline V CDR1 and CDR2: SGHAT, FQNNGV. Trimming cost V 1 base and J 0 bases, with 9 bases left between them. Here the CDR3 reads CASSLVGGMNTEAFF. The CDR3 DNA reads TGTGCCAGCAGCTTAGTCGGAGGGATGAACACTGAAGCTTTCTTT.

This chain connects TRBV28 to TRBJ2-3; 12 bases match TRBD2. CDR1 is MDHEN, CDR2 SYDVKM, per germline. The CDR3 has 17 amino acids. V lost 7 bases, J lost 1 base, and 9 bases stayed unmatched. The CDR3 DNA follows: TGTGCCAGCACCACGCCTAGCGGGAGGGCCGGCACAGATACGCAGTATTTT. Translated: CASTTPSGRAGTDTQYF.

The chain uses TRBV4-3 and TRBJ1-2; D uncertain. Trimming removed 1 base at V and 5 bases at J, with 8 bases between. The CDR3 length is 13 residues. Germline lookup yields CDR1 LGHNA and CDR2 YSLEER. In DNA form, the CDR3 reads TGCGCCAGCAGCCAAGGCCCCTATTATGGCTACACCTTC. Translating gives CASSQGPYYGYTF.